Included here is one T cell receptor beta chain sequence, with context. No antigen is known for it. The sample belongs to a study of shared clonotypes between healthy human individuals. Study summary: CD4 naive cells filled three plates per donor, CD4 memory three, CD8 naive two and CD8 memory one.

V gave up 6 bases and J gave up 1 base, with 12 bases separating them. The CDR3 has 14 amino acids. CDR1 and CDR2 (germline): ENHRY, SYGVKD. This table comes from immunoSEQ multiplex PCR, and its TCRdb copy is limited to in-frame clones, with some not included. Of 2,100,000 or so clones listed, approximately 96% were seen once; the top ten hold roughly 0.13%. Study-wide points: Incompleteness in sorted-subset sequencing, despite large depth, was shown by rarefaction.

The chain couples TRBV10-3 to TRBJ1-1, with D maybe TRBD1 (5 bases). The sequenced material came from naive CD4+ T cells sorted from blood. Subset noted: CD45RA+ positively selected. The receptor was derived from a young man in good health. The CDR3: CAISGGRENTEAFF. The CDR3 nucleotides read TGTGCCATCAGCGGCGGCAGGGAGAACACTGAAGCTTTCTTT.